This T cell receptor beta chain was documented in a study of T cell changes during pregnancy in multiple sclerosis. CDR1 is SEHNR and CDR2 is FQNEAQ in the germline V gene (reference sequence). The germline V and J ends were trimmed by 5 bases and 5 bases, with 12 bases remaining between them. CDR3 length: 13 residues. Produced via immunoSEQ multiplex PCR; TCRdb's table is partial and in-frame only. The sample shows fewer than 70,000 clones, 92% of them seen only once. This sequence joins TRBV7-9 and TRBJ1-1, with D perhaps matching TRBD1 (5 bases). The TCR originated in a female donor in good health, enrolled as a control in a pregnancy study. Sample: peripheral blood, taken in the second trimester of pregnancy. The CDR3 DNA is TGTGCCAGCAGCCAGGGTTTGCAGACTGAAGCTTTCTTT. As protein: CASSQGLQTEAFF.